This entry lists 32 T cell receptor beta chains sequenced from one sample in a study of blood T cell repertoires in COVID-19. This table comes from immunoSEQ multiplex PCR, and its TCRdb copy is limited to in-frame clones, with some not included. Here the sample spans 250,000 to 300,000 clones, approximately 85% being singletons. The sample comprised peripheral blood. The source of these receptors is a woman between 70 and 85 years old with acute or convalescent COVID-19.

The chain joins TRBV5-5 to TRBJ1-4; D is unresolved. V gave up 1 base and J gave up 10 bases, with 20 bases separating them. From germline, CDR1 is SGHKS and CDR2 YYEKEE (reference sequence). The CDR3 has 16 amino acids. The CDR3 here is CASSLSPVQSGGKLFF. For the CDR3, the DNA is TGTGCCAGCAGCTTGAGCCCCGTGCAAAGTGGAGGAAAACTGTTTTTT.

This clone occurred a few times. The chain links TRBV3-1 (or the pseudogene TRBV3-2) to TRBJ1-3; D is undetermined. The CDR3 contains 14 residues. CDR1 is LGHDT, CDR2 YNNKEL, per germline (reference sequence). The V and J ends lost 1 base and 4 bases respectively, with 8 bases between them. The CDR3 loop reads CASSQGSVGNTIYF. In DNA form, the CDR3 reads TGTGCCAGCAGCCAAGGTTCAGTCGGAAACACCATATATTTT.

This chain joins TRBV5-4 and TRBJ2-1; a possible D gene is TRBD2 (6 bases). Trimming removed 0 bases from V and 2 bases from J, with 9 bases in between. This CDR3 has 15 residues. Germline V CDR1 and CDR2: SGHNT, YYREEE (reference sequence). The CDR3 DNA follows: TGTGCCAGCAGCTTGGGGGACTCTACCTACAATGAGCAGTTCTTC. Translated: CASSLGDSTYNEQFF.

The V and J genes are TRBV29-1 and TRBJ2-3; 8 bases fit TRBD2. The CDR3 is 16 amino acids. The J segment lost 3 bases and the V segment lost 2 bases, leaving 10 bases of the junction unmatched. Germline loops: CDR1 SQVTM, CDR2 ANQGSEA. CDR3: CSVERAGTSATDTQYF. The CDR3 DNA is TGCAGCGTTGAACGAGCCGGGACTAGTGCGACAGATACGCAGTATTTT.

The chain couples TRBV10-2 to TRBJ2-5, with 7 positions matching TRBD1. The V gene's germline CDR1 is WSHSY and CDR2 SAAADI. This CDR3 region has 15 residues. Trimming took 0 bases from V and 7 from J; bases not matched to a gene: 8. The CDR3 is CASSESSRGRGTQYF. CDR3 nucleotides: TGCGCCAGCAGTGAGTCTTCTAGGGGGCGCGGGACCCAGTACTTC.

The chain is built from TRBV25-1 and TRBJ2-5; 8 positions match TRBD1. With V trimmed by 1 base and J by 5 bases, 12 bases remained unmatched. This CDR3 contains 17 residues. Germline CDR1 and CDR2: MGHDK and SYGVNS. The CDR3 DNA reads TGTGCCAGCAGTGAATCCTATCGGGCAGGGGGCGGGGAGACCCAGTACTTC. It specifies CASSESYRAGGGETQYF.

CDR3: CASSQDRENEKLFF. The CDR3 nucleotides read TGCGCCAGCAGCCAGGACAGGGAAAATGAAAAACTGTTTTTT. The chain is built from TRBV5-1 and TRBJ1-4, with 8 bases matching TRBD1. Germline-derived CDR1 and CDR2 are SGHRS and YFSETQ. The CDR3 has 14 amino acids. V dropped 4 bases and J dropped 5; count of bases not matched to a gene: 4. The complete variable domain, with remaining parts taken from reference TRBV5-1 and TRBJ1-4, reads KAGVTQTPRYLIKTRGQQVTLSCSPISGHRSVSWYQQTPGQGLQFLFEYFSETQRNKGNFPGRFSGRQFSNSRSEMNVSTLELGDSALYLCASSQDRENEKLFFGSGTQLSVL.

The genes are TRBV9 and TRBJ1-1; TRBD1 agrees at 10 bases. V lost 0 bases, J lost 7 bases, and 6 bases stayed unmatched. There are 15 residues in the CDR3. Germline V gene data show CDR1 as SGDLS and CDR2 as YYNGEE. CDR3 nucleotide sequence: TGTGCCAGCAGCGTAGGACAGGGGGCCTCAGTTGAAGCTTTCTTT. Its translation: CASSVGQGASVEAFF.

This chain joins TRBV4-1 and TRBJ2-1, with 8 bases identical to TRBD1. Germline assignment: CDR1 MGHRA and CDR2 YSYEKL. Trimming at V came to 4 bases and at J to 2 bases, leaving 4 bases not matched to a gene. The CDR3 length is 15 residues. CDR3 region: CASSRGQGPYNEQFF. In DNA form, the CDR3 reads TGCGCCAGCAGCCGAGGACAGGGACCCTACAATGAGCAGTTCTTC.

This rearrangement joins TRBV12-3 or TRBV12-4 to TRBJ2-1; weak D call: TRBD2 (5 bases). This CDR3 comprises 13 residues. V was cut by 4 bases and J by 6 bases, with 10 bases left in between. The CDR3 protein is CASSSGRGNEQFF. The DNA of the CDR3 is TGTGCCAGCAGTTCAGGTCGGGGCAATGAGCAGTTCTTC.

The chain is built from TRBV3-1 (or the pseudogene TRBV3-2) and TRBJ2-3; D call uncertain. The CDR3 is 11 amino acids. Germline V gives CDR1 LGHDT, CDR2 YNNKEL (reference sequence). Trimming pared 4 bases from V and 6 bases from J, leaving 5 bases between. The DNA for the CDR3 is TGTGCCAGCAGCCTACAGGATACGCAGTATTTT. Translated: CASSLQDTQYF.

The chain employs TRBV30 and TRBJ1-1; TRBD1 is a possible D gene (6 bases). The germline gives CDR1 GTSNPN, CDR2 SVGIG (reference sequence). The CDR3 spans 11 residues. The V gene lost 5 bases and the J gene lost 4 bases, with 8 bases spanning the gap. The CDR3 region is CAWEGGTEAFF. The DNA of the CDR3 is TGTGCCTGGGAAGGGGGCACTGAAGCTTTCTTT. Looking up the rest from reference TRBV30 and TRBJ1-1 gives the full variable domain: SQTIHQWPATLVQPVGSPLSLECTVEGTSNPNLYWYRQAAGRGLQLLFYSVGIGQISSEVPQNLSASRPQDRQFILSSKKLLLSDSGFYLCAWEGGTEAFFGQGTRLTVV.

The chain recombines TRBV9 with TRBJ2-1; 7 bases fit TRBD2. V lost 0 bases and J lost 2; bases outside the gene matches: 2. The CDR3 consists of 15 residues. Germline-derived CDR1 and CDR2 are SGDLS and YYNGEE. CDR3 DNA: TGTGCCAGCAGCGTAGGGAGCGGGGCCTACAATGAGCAGTTCTTC. It specifies CASSVGSGAYNEQFF.

The chain carries TRBV20-1 and TRBJ2-3, with D perhaps matching TRBD1 (6 bases). The CDR3 runs 14 residues. Germline lookup yields CDR1 DFQATT and CDR2 SNEGSKA (reference sequence). Deletions cut 5 bases from V and 2 bases from J, with 14 bases between. The CDR3 reads CSAGGQTFTDTQYF. Written as DNA, the CDR3 is TGCAGTGCTGGTGGACAGACCTTCACAGATACGCAGTATTTT.

V usage is TRBV6-5 and J usage is TRBJ2-7; 7 bases fit TRBD2. Germline V gene data show CDR1 as MNHEY and CDR2 as SVGAGI. V lost 6 bases to trimming and J lost 7 bases; unmatched junction nucleotides: 9. The CDR3 has 13 amino acids. This CDR3 is CASRGTSAGEQYF. CDR3 bases: TGTGCCAGCAGAGGAACTAGCGCGGGGGAGCAGTACTTC.

V gene TRBV3-1 (or the pseudogene TRBV3-2) combines with J gene TRBJ1-6; D gene ambiguous. The V gene lost 1 base and the J gene lost 1 base, with 5 bases spanning the gap. This CDR3 has 15 amino acids. From germline, CDR1 is LGHDT and CDR2 YNNKEL (reference sequence). The CDR3 nucleotides read TGTGCCAGCAGCCAAGCCGAGTCCTATAATTCACCCCTCCACTTT. It yields the protein CASSQAESYNSPLHF.

Turning to this clone: Different DNA sequences within this sample yield the same CDR3. The J gene is TRBJ1-1, the V gene TRBV2, with 7 positions matching TRBD1. This CDR3 has 14 amino acids. Losses at the gene ends were 5 bases for V and 3 bases for J; bases not matched to a gene: 6. CDR1 and CDR2 from the germline V gene are SNHLY and FYNNEI. This chain's CDR3 is CASSRQGGDTEAFF. The CDR3 DNA is TGTGCCAGCAGTAGGCAGGGGGGTGACACTGAAGCTTTCTTT.

The rearrangement uses TRBV2 and TRBJ2-4, with TRBD2 as a possible D gene (7 bases). The CDR3 contains 12 residues. Trimming took off 8 bases at V and 8 bases at J, with 13 bases between the two ends. Germline V lookup: CDR1 SNHLY, CDR2 FYNNEI. As DNA, the CDR3 is TGTGCCAGCGGGGGGGCCCAGGACATTCAGTACTTC. Translated: CASGGAQDIQYF.

This clone was detected only once. The chain combines TRBV2 with TRBJ1-2, with TRBD1 as a possible D gene (5 bases). The CDR3 loop spans 12 amino acids. The germline V gene encodes CDR1 SNHLY and CDR2 FYNNEI. V lost 4 bases and J lost 5, with 8 bases in between. The CDR3 sequence: CASSGQLYGYTF. For the CDR3, the DNA is TGTGCCAGCAGTGGACAGTTGTATGGCTACACCTTC. Drawing the rest from reference TRBV2 and TRBJ1-2, the complete variable domain is EPEVTQTPSHQVTQMGQEVILRCVPISNHLYFYWYRQILGQKVEFLVSFYNNEISEKSEIFDDQFSVERPDGSNFTLKIRSTKLEDSAMYFCASSGQLYGYTFGSGTRLTVV.

This chain joins TRBV2 and TRBJ2-5; perhaps TRBD1 as D (6 bases). Per germline, CDR1 SNHLY and CDR2 FYNNEI. Trimming pared 4 bases from V and 1 base from J, leaving 10 bases between. CDR3 size: 14 residues. Written as DNA, the CDR3 is TGTGCCAGCAGTGTGGACAGATCCCAAGAGACCCAGTACTTC. Its protein product is CASSVDRSQETQYF.

The V call is TRBV5-1, the J call TRBJ2-5; TRBD2 is a possible D gene (5 bases). CDR1 is SGHRS, CDR2 YFSETQ, per germline. V was shortened by 7 bases and J by 5 bases, with 9 bases between the two germline ends. CDR3 length: 11 residues. As DNA, the CDR3 is TGCGCCAGCCGTAGCGCCGAGACCCAGTACTTC. Translation: CASRSAETQYF.

The chain is built from TRBV5-4 and TRBJ1-1, with D uncertain. V lost 1 base and J 1 base, leaving 8 bases between the germline ends. Germline loops: CDR1 SGHNT, CDR2 YYREEE (reference sequence). The CDR3 extends over 14 amino acids. The CDR3 DNA sequence: TGTGCCAGCAGCTTGAATCAGCGGAACACTGAAGCTTTCTTT. This sequence encodes CASSLNQRNTEAFF.

The CDR3 sequence is CASSYGQHNSPLHF. The CDR3 DNA sequence: TGTGCCAGCAGTTACGGACAACATAATTCACCCCTCCACTTT. This rearrangement joins TRBV6-5 to TRBJ1-6; tentatively, D is TRBD1 (5 bases). This CDR3 is built from 14 residues. The V gene lost 2 bases and the J gene lost 5 bases, with 7 bases spanning the gap. CDR1 and CDR2 from the germline V gene are MNHEY and SVGAGI.

This chain connects TRBV15 to TRBJ1-2, with D uncertain. V lost 3 bases to trimming and J lost 7 bases, with 12 bases between them. This CDR3 contains 13 residues. Per the germline V gene, CDR1 is LNHNV and CDR2 is YYDKDF (reference sequence). The CDR3, as DNA: TGTGCCACCAGCAGGGATTACAGAGTTGGCTACACCTTC. Its protein product is CATSRDYRVGYTF.

V is TRBV7-2 and J is TRBJ2-2; TRBD2 is a possible D gene (6 bases). The V gene's germline CDR1 is SGHTA and CDR2 FQGNSA. This CDR3 is 14 amino acids long. The V gene lost 3 bases and the J gene lost 6 bases, with 11 bases spanning the gap. The CDR3 sequence is CASSLTSFAGELFF. CDR3 DNA sequence: TGTGCCAGCAGCTTGACTAGTTTCGCCGGGGAGCTGTTTTTT.

This clone turned up a few times. In the same sample, other DNA sequences code for this CDR3. V usage is TRBV12-3 or TRBV12-4 and J usage is TRBJ1-2; D unclear. Between the trimmed V and J ends, which lost 5 bases and 4 bases, there was a span of 8 bases. CDR3 length: 12 residues. The DNA of the CDR3 is TGTGCCAGCAGTCCTGGGAGCTATGGCTACACCTTC. Translating it yields CASSPGSYGYTF.

J is TRBJ1-2 and V is TRBV6-5; TRBD1 is a possible D gene (6 bases). This CDR3 is 12 amino acids long. V shed 6 bases and J shed 5 bases, with 10 bases lying between them. Germline V gives CDR1 MNHEY, CDR2 SVGAGI. The chain's CDR3 is CASRPGQYGYTF. CDR3 DNA sequence: TGTGCCAGCAGACCAGGACAGTATGGCTACACCTTC.

The chain has TRBV7-2 and TRBJ2-3, with D unresolved. This CDR3 comprises 11 residues. Looked up from germline, CDR1 is SGHTA and CDR2 is FQGNSA. With 5 bases removed from V and 3 bases from J, the gap between germline ends came to 3 bases. CDR3 DNA: TGTGCCAGCAGCCCGACAGATACGCAGTATTTT. Protein: CASSPTDTQYF.

The V call is TRBV5-1, the J call TRBJ2-1; D is unclear. Germline CDR1 is SGHRS and CDR2 is YFSETQ. CDR3 length: 14 amino acids. V lost 0 bases to trimming and J lost 2 bases, with 6 bases between them. CDR3 nucleotide sequence: TGCGCCAGCAGCTTGGCGCAGACCTACAATGAGCAGTTCTTC. Protein: CASSLAQTYNEQFF.

The chain is built from TRBV12-3 or TRBV12-4 and TRBJ2-5, with TRBD2 as a possible D gene (5 bases). The CDR3 is made up of 13 amino acids. The germline V and J ends were trimmed by 3 bases and 4 bases, with 9 bases remaining between them. The CDR3 DNA reads TGTGCCAGCAGTTTGGACGGGATAGAGACCCAGTACTTC. The encoded protein is CASSLDGIETQYF.

V and J are TRBV5-5 and TRBJ1-2, with a possible D match to TRBD1 (6 bases). In germline, CDR1 is SGHKS, CDR2 YYEKEE (reference sequence). CDR3 size: 13 residues. V lost 3 bases, J lost 4 bases, and 10 bases lay in between. The CDR3 sequence is CASSSGQTYGYTF. Written as DNA, the CDR3 is TGTGCCAGCAGCTCAGGACAGACCTATGGCTACACCTTC.

This chain joins TRBV2 and TRBJ2-5; 8 nucleotides agree with TRBD2. V was clipped by 3 bases and J by 1 base; unmatched bases: 4. Germline loops: CDR1 SNHLY, CDR2 FYNNEI. The CDR3 covers 15 residues. The CDR3 sequence is CASSEERGLQETQYF. The CDR3 DNA sequence: TGTGCCAGCAGTGAGGAGCGGGGGCTCCAAGAGACCCAGTACTTC.